These 27 T cell receptor beta chains share one sample of origin, sequenced in a study of blood T cells in healthy people across ages. With a J-beta primer mix and a sample-barcoded 5' primer, a second PCR ran roughly 6 to 12 cycles. TCRdb re-called the 5' RACE reads with MiXCR, one entry per CDR3 protein. This sample has about 650,000 distinct CDR3 sequences, with approximately 31% found just once. Material: blood. Every receptor here comes from an elderly woman in good health.

This clonotype was recorded at least ten times. This chain links TRBV14 with TRBJ2-5; 7 positions agree with TRBD1. Germline values: CDR1 SGHDN, CDR2 FVKESK. The CDR3 consists of 15 residues. V shed 2 bases, J shed 5 bases, and the junction held 8 bases outside the gene matches. CDR3 loop: CASSQLQGFEETQYF. The CDR3 DNA reads TGTGCCAGCAGCCAACTACAGGGGTTTGAGGAGACCCAGTACTTC. The whole variable domain, remainder taken from reference TRBV14 and TRBJ2-5, is EAGVTQFPSHSVIEKGQTVTLRCDPISGHDNLYWYRRVMGKEIKFLLHFVKESKQDESGMPNNRFLAERTGGTYSTLKVQPAELEDSGVYFCASSQLQGFEETQYFGPGTRLLVL.

Many counts were recorded for this clonotype. The V and J genes are TRBV5-1 and TRBJ2-1; 9 bases line up with TRBD2. Germline V gene data show CDR1 as SGHRS and CDR2 as YFSETQ. V lost 2 bases and J lost 5; bases outside the gene matches: 5. This CDR3 contains 15 residues. This chain's CDR3 is CASSFDSGGNNEQFF. CDR3 DNA: TGCGCCAGCAGCTTTGACAGCGGGGGGAACAATGAGCAGTTCTTC.

This clonotype was seen once. The CDR3 DNA reads as TGTGCCAGCAGCAAGGGTCAGACCCAGTACTTC. This sequence encodes CASSKGQTQYF. V gene TRBV21-1 combines with J gene TRBJ2-7. The J call may be faulty, since TRBJ2-5 better matches the DNA end. TRBV21-1 counts as a pseudogene. The CDR3 is made up of 11 amino acids.

This clonotype has at least ten counts. This chain links TRBV5-1 with TRBJ2-7; 8 bases agree with TRBD1. The germline V gene encodes CDR1 SGHRS and CDR2 YFSETQ. The V and J ends lost 3 bases and 3 bases, in that order; junction bases with no gene match: 5. The CDR3 length is 14 residues. CDR3: CASSWDGQGYEQYF. The CDR3 DNA reads TGCGCCAGCAGCTGGGACGGACAGGGCTACGAGCAGTACTTC.

The V gene is TRBV5-6, the J gene TRBJ1-1; 9 bases match TRBD1. In germline, CDR1 is SGHDT, CDR2 YYEEEE. V was clipped by 1 base and J by 11 bases; unmatched bases: 6. The CDR3 is 13 residues long. CDR3 in amino acids: CASSLRGTGSAFF. The CDR3 DNA reads TGTGCCAGCAGCTTGAGAGGGACAGGGTCCGCTTTCTTT.

CDR3 protein: CSARWGGRTGELFF. Written as DNA, the CDR3 is TGCAGTGCCCGGTGGGGGGGCCGGACCGGGGAGCTGTTTTTT. V usage is TRBV20-1 and J usage is TRBJ2-2; the D gene is possibly TRBD2 (7 bases). CDR1 DFQATT and CDR2 SNEGSKA come from the germline V gene (reference sequence). This CDR3 contains 14 residues. V lost 6 bases to trimming and J lost 5 bases, with 16 bases between them.

The rearrangement uses TRBV20-1 and TRBJ1-1; 7 nucleotides match TRBD1. V was pared by 6 bases and J by 1 base, with 8 bases of the junction left unmatched. Germline V gene data show CDR1 as DFQATT and CDR2 as SNEGSKA (reference sequence). This CDR3 comprises 14 residues. The CDR3: CSATERTGNTEAFF. The CDR3 nucleotides are TGCAGTGCAACAGAAAGGACAGGGAACACTGAAGCTTTCTTT.

The chain recombines TRBV7-2 with TRBJ2-5, with TRBD1 matching over 10 bases. The germline V gene encodes CDR1 SGHTA and CDR2 FQGNSA. This CDR3 contains 16 residues. V lost 4 bases, J lost 5 bases, and 10 bases stayed unmatched. As DNA, the CDR3 is TGTGCCAGCAGCTCCGGGGCCAGGACAGGGGGGGAGACCCAGTACTTC. Protein: CASSSGARTGGETQYF.

This clonotype appeared many times. The V and J genes are TRBV7-2 and TRBJ2-3; TRBD1 is a possible D gene (6 bases). V lost 3 bases to trimming and J lost 7 bases, with 14 bases between them. Germline-derived CDR1 and CDR2 are SGHTA and FQGNSA. The CDR3 is 14 amino acids. In nucleotides, the CDR3 is TGTGCCAGCAGCTTGTTGACAGGCTCAAATACGCAGTATTTT. As protein: CASSLLTGSNTQYF. The variable domain in full, with the rest retrieved from reference TRBV7-2 and TRBJ2-3, is GAGVSQSPSNKVTEKGKDVELRCDPISGHTALYWYRQSLGQGLEFLIYFQGNSAPDKSGLPSDRFSAERTGGSVSTLTIQRTQQEDSAVYLCASSLLTGSNTQYFGPGTRLTVL.

This chain uses TRBV20-1 with TRBJ2-7, with 7 bases identical to TRBD2. Germline V gives CDR1 DFQATT, CDR2 SNEGSKA (reference sequence). The CDR3 loop spans 14 amino acids. The J segment lost 7 bases and the V segment lost 1 base, leaving 10 bases of the junction unmatched. DNA for the CDR3: TGCAGTGCTAGAGCTAGCGGATCCTACAATGAGCAGTACTTC. Translation gives CSARASGSYNEQYF.

This clonotype was counted only a few times. The chain links TRBV9 to TRBJ2-1; 11 nucleotides agree with TRBD2. The J call is in doubt because the DNA end fits TRBJ2-7 better. The CDR3 spans 16 residues. Germline V gene data show CDR1 as SGDLS and CDR2 as YYNGEE. The CDR3 region has the DNA TGTGCCAGCAGCGCCGGGACTAGCGGTTACTACAATGAGCAGTACTTC. Translation: CASSAGTSGYYNEQYF.

This clonotype occurred many times. The chain combines TRBV4-3 with TRBJ2-7; 8 positions agree with TRBD2. V shed 0 bases, J shed 3 bases, and the junction held 7 bases outside the gene matches. Looked up from germline, CDR1 is LGHNA and CDR2 is YSLEER. This CDR3 has 16 residues. CDR3 sequence: CASSQDSGSGDYEQYF. CDR3 DNA: TGCGCCAGCAGCCAAGATAGTGGTAGCGGGGACTACGAGCAGTACTTC.

The gene calls are TRBV30 and TRBJ1-1, with TRBD1 matching 9 bases. The CDR3 sequence is 14 residues long. The J segment lost 11 bases and the V segment lost 0 bases, leaving 10 bases of the junction unmatched. The V gene's germline CDR1 is GTSNPN and CDR2 SVGIG (reference sequence). CDR3 DNA: TGTGCCTGGAGTGTATTACAGGGGGCGGGTGGGGCTTTCTTT. This gives the protein CAWSVLQGAGGAFF.

This clonotype came up many times. The genes are TRBV7-2 and TRBJ2-1, with D unclear. Germline CDR1 is SGHTA and CDR2 is FQGNSA. V shed 1 base and J shed 7 bases, with 8 bases lying between them. This CDR3 spans 13 amino acids. The CDR3 DNA is TGTGCCAGCAGCTTAGTGCCCGCGAATGAGCAGTTCTTC. This encodes CASSLVPANEQFF.

The sample holds many counts of this clonotype. The chain couples TRBV7-3 to TRBJ2-3; TRBD2 is a possible D gene (5 bases). CDR1 SGHTA and CDR2 FQGTGA come from the germline V gene. This CDR3 region has 13 residues. Trimming took off 2 bases at V and 9 bases at J, with 12 bases between the two ends. CDR3 DNA sequence: TGTGCCAGCAGCTTAGGTAACCGCGGGACGCAGTATTTT. It translates to CASSLGNRGTQYF. The full variable domain, its missing parts supplied by reference TRBV7-3 and TRBJ2-3, is GAGVSQTPSNKVTEKGKYVELRCDPISGHTALYWYRQSLGQGPEFLIYFQGTGAADDSGLPNDRFFAVRPEGSVSTLKIQRTERGDSAVYLCASSLGNRGTQYFGPGTRLTVL.

In this sample, this clonotype turned up many times. V is TRBV4-3 and J is TRBJ2-1, with TRBD1 matching 9 bases. CDR3 size: 18 residues. The V and J ends lost 1 base and 9 bases, in that order; junction bases with no gene match: 16. CDR1 and CDR2 from the germline V gene are LGHNA and YSLEER. Written as DNA, the CDR3 is TGCGCCAGCAGCCAAGCAGATTCCCGGGACAGGGAGAAGGGTGAGCAGTTCTTC. It translates to CASSQADSRDREKGEQFF.

This clonotype was detected a few times. The chain links TRBV6-1 to TRBJ2-2; possibly TRBD1 for D (5 bases). CDR3 length: 14 amino acids. The germline V gene has CDR1 MNHNS and CDR2 SASEGT. V shed 3 bases and J shed 3 bases, with 8 bases lying between them. The CDR3: CASSEQGDTGELFF. DNA for the CDR3: TGTGCCAGCAGTGAGCAGGGTGACACCGGGGAGCTGTTTTTT.

The sample holds a few counts of this clonotype. The junction departs from the called germline gene at one end, perhaps through a read error. The CDR3 DNA follows: TGTGTCAGCAGCCGTCAAGGGGGGGGAAGCGCTGAGCAGTTCTTC. Translation gives CVSSRQGGGSAEQFF. J is TRBJ2-1 and V is TRBV3-1, with D maybe TRBD2 (7 bases). This CDR3 comprises 15 residues. Germline V lookup: CDR1 LGHDT, CDR2 YNNKEL (reference sequence).

This clonotype was seen more than once but under ten times. This may be a read error: a much more frequent sequence differs by one nucleotide. CDR3 amino acids: CSASSGSGANEQYF. The CDR3 DNA is TGCAGTGCTAGTTCGGGTAGCGGGGCGAATGAGCAGTACTTC. The chain couples TRBV20-1 to TRBJ2-5; 8 nucleotides match TRBD2. The CDR3 extends over 14 amino acids. V lost 3 bases, J lost 11 bases, and 14 bases stayed unmatched. Germline V gives CDR1 DFQATT, CDR2 SNEGSKA (reference sequence).

This clonotype was seen ten or more times. The chain employs TRBV9 and TRBJ2-5; maybe TRBD2 (5 bases). V was pared by 4 bases and J by 5 bases, with 15 bases between. Germline CDR1 reads SGDLS; CDR2 reads YYNGEE. The CDR3 totals 14 residues. DNA of the CDR3: TGTGCCAGCAGCCGACTTTCGGGGTTCGAGACCCAGTACTTC. Translated, it gives CASSRLSGFETQYF.

The V and J genes are TRBV23-1 and TRBJ2-4; TRBD1 might be the D (5 bases). TRBJ2-7 explains the end of the DNA better; the J call may be wrong. TRBV23-1 is marked as an open reading frame, function uncertain. The length of the CDR3 is 16 residues. The CDR3 DNA is TGCGCCAGCATACAGGCCCGGTCGGTCCTATCCTACGAGCAGTACTTC. Translated, it gives CASIQARSVLSYEQYF.

This clonotype was observed a handful of times. This chain connects TRBV7-2 to TRBJ2-2; a weak D match, TRBD2 (5 bases). The CDR3 covers 14 residues. Trimming shortened V by 1 base and J by 5 bases, and 8 bases separated the two germline ends. Per the germline V gene, CDR1 is SGHTA and CDR2 is FQGNSA. CDR3 DNA: TGTGCCAGCAGCTTAGATAGCGCTACCGGGGAGCTGTTTTTT. As protein: CASSLDSATGELFF.

The chain joins TRBV20-1 to TRBJ2-7; possibly TRBD1 or TRBD2 for D (5 bases each). CDR1 DFQATT and CDR2 SNEGSKA come from the germline V gene (reference sequence). Trimming cost V 6 bases and J 0 bases, with 15 bases left between them. CDR3 length: 14 residues. The CDR3 spells CSAGEMGSSYEQYF. The CDR3 DNA follows: TGCAGTGCAGGGGAGATGGGCAGCTCCTACGAGCAGTACTTC.

With respect to this clonotype: A much larger clone lies one base from this, so it may be a read error. The chain recombines TRBV5-6 with TRBJ2-3; no firm D call. This CDR3 contains 13 residues. Germline-derived CDR1 and CDR2 are SGHDT and YYEEEE. The CDR3 coding sequence is TGTACCAGCAGCCCGGCCCGCACAGATACGCAGTATTTT. As protein: CTSSPARTDTQYF. The complete variable domain, with remaining parts taken from reference TRBV5-6 and TRBJ2-3, reads DAGVTQSPTHLIKTRGQQVTLRCSPKSGHDTVSWYQQALGQGPQFIFQYYEEEERQRGNFPDRFSGHQFPNYSSELNVNALLLGDSALYLCTSSPARTDTQYFGPGTRLTVL.

With regard to this clonotype: A single base separates this from a much larger clone, so it may be a read error. This chain links TRBV19 with TRBJ2-5, with D tentatively TRBD1 (6 bases). CDR1 is LNHDA, CDR2 SQIVND, per germline (reference sequence). Trimming took 4 bases from V and 11 from J, leaving 20 bases between them. The CDR3 spans 14 residues. CDR3 sequence reads: CASSTSNRVGEQYF. CDR3 in DNA: TGTGCCAGTAGTACAAGCAACAGGGTGGGAGAGCAGTACTTC.

This clonotype was picked up many times. This sequence joins TRBV20-1 and TRBJ2-5; 9 bases match TRBD2. Germline CDR1 and CDR2: DFQATT and SNEGSKA (reference sequence). The junction had 6 bases not matched to a gene; V was cut back by 4 bases and J by 0 bases. The CDR3 runs 15 residues. CDR3 bases: TGCAGTGCTAACTCGCGGGGGGGGAACCAAGAGACCCAGTACTTC. It yields the protein CSANSRGGNQETQYF.

This clonotype was detected only a few times. A much larger clonotype is one base distant, so this may be a read error. The rearrangement uses TRBV6-2 or TRBV6-3 and TRBJ2-7; maybe TRBD1 (6 bases). Trimming stripped 5 bases from V and 7 bases from J, with 24 bases between. The CDR3 runs to 16 residues. CDR1 MNHEY and CDR2 SVGEGT come from the germline V gene. CDR3 protein: CASSRYRESAYNEQYF. CDR3 nucleotide sequence: TGTGCCAGCAGTCGCTACAGGGAGTCGGCATACAATGAGCAGTACTTC.